This entry concerns a single T cell receptor (beta chain). There is no known antigen for this receptor. Per-nucleotide qualities are absent, and no much larger clonotype sits a single base away. This record comes from a study of lymphopenia after photon versus proton radiotherapy (dated by TCRdb to the late 2010s). For context, the study as a whole: The study compared the immunological effects of photon versus proton radiation therapy in patients with gastrointestinal tumors who developed high-grade lymphopenia. The cohort included 15 to 20 patients with gastrointestinal tumors who developed lymphopenia after receiving either photon or proton therapy. The study aimed to characterize how the two radiation modalities differ in their impact on the immune system.

General findings and caveats noted by the study authors: The authors looked at the survival association only in patients who died, and they framed better survival with proton therapy as a possibility rather than a demonstrated result. Relative stability during treatment was observed in proton-treated patients, whereas loss of naive T cells and TCR diversity and gain of effector/memory populations were observed in photon-treated patients. After the lymphocyte count nadir, oligoclonal expansion, especially of CD8+ Temra cells, was observed in photon-treated repertoires, and the drop in diversity was driven by this expansion. Across the cohort, an inverse correlation was found between a larger post-nadir drop in TCR diversity and overall survival time among patients who died.

Library method: the immunoSEQ multiplex PCR assay. T cell repertoires were profiled by deep sequencing of rearranged TCR beta loci, alongside multiparametric flow cytometry. TCRdb obtained this table from immuneACCESS and retained in-frame rearrangements with V and J assigned. These tables miss some clones; where compared with another copy, unresolved V genes account for less than half of the shortfall, and the remainder is unexplained. Counted in this sample were more than 50,000 clones; about 83% of them appeared once. Roughly 29% of the sample is in the top ten clones. Trimmed from V: 5 bases; trimmed from J: 3 bases; junction bases lacking a gene match: 6. CDR1 SNHLY and CDR2 FYNNEI were looked up in the germline V gene. CDR3 length: 14 amino acids, cysteine to phenylalanine. The kept DNA is CDR3 alone, 42 bases in frame from the first base.

The sequence derives from a man aged 45-65 years with gastric cancer. The rearrangement joined TRBV2 to TRBJ2-7; 8 central bases correspond to TRBD1. The sample in question was peripheral blood, obtained from a patient treated with photon-based radiotherapy. The nucleotide sequence is TGTGCCAGCAGTATGACAGGGGCCCTCTACGAGCAGTACTTC. Its protein reads: CASSMTGALYEQYF.